These T cell receptor beta chains were read from a single sample in a study of blood T cell repertoires in COVID-19. The protocol was immunoSEQ multiplex PCR, while the TCRdb copy is restricted to in-frame clones and leaves out a portion. Altogether approximately 230,000 clones are present, around nine tenths being singletons, with the ten largest covering approximately 1.4%. The material sequenced was peripheral blood. These receptors were taken from a man of 80 years or more with acute or convalescent COVID-19. Each CDR3 is given with its conserved first and last residue. A D gene is named only where the DNA matches it firmly. The size field is filled for only some rows; it gives once, few, many or a size class.

V	D	size	J	CDR3	DNA
TRBV7-2	TRBD1	.	TRBJ2-7	CASSSTGTGGYEQYF	TGTGCCAGCAGCTCCACCGGGACAGGGGGCTACGAGCAGTACTTC
TRBV7-2	TRBD2	once	TRBJ2-7	CASSPGTSGNEQYF	TGTGCCAGCAGCCCCGGGACTAGCGGGAACGAGCAGTACTTC
TRBV5-1	TRBD2	once	TRBJ2-1	CASSLEVAGGQNEQFF	TGCGCCAGCAGCCTGGAAGTTGCGGGGGGGCAGAATGAGCAGTTCTTC
TRBV3-1/TRBV3-2	.	.	TRBJ2-5	CASSPGTSTGETQYF	TGTGCCAGCAGCCCTGGGACTTCCACGGGGGAGACCCAGTACTTC
TRBV11-3	TRBD2	.	TRBJ2-3	CASSLDGLAGSTDTQYF	TGTGCCAGCAGCTTAGATGGCCTAGCGGGGTCCACAGATACGCAGTATTTT
TRBV2	TRBD1	.	TRBJ1-5	CASSGQGGSNQPQHF	TGTGCCAGCAGTGGACAGGGGGGAAGCAATCAGCCCCAGCATTTT
TRBV11-2	.	.	TRBJ2-4	CASSPRQDGPKNIQYF	TGTGCCAGCAGCCCACGACAGGACGGGCCCAAAAACATTCAGTACTTC
TRBV7-6	TRBD1	.	TRBJ1-3	CASSLNWGQPHSGNTIYF	TGTGCCAGCAGCTTAAATTGGGGACAGCCACACTCTGGAAACACCATATATTTT
TRBV9	.	.	TRBJ1-4	CASSEGVNEKLFF	TGTGCCAGCAGCGAAGGAGTTAATGAAAAACTGTTTTTT
TRBV9	TRBD1	.	TRBJ1-4	CASSETPGQVNEKLFF	TGTGCCAGCAGCGAAACTCCGGGACAGGTTAATGAAAAACTGTTTTTT
TRBV28	TRBD1	.	TRBJ1-5	CASSDTGGVQPQHF	TGTGCCAGCAGCGACACAGGGGGCGTGCAGCCCCAGCATTTT
TRBV2	.	.	TRBJ2-3	CASSDSLTSTDTQYF	TGTGCCAGCAGTGATTCATTAACTAGCACAGATACGCAGTATTTT
TRBV5-6	TRBD2	.	TRBJ2-1	CASSLLAGSSSYNEQFF	TGTGCCAGCAGCCTTCTAGCGGGGTCGAGTTCCTACAATGAGCAGTTCTTC
TRBV11-3	.	.	TRBJ1-1	CASSRVGEGNAFF	TGTGCCAGCAGCCGCGTCGGCGAGGGTAACGCTTTCTTT
TRBV19	.	.	TRBJ1-1	CASSITHVGGSRGTEAFF	TGTGCCAGTAGTATAACCCATGTGGGAGGGTCCCGGGGGACTGAAGCTTTCTTT
TRBV12-3/TRBV12-4	.	.	TRBJ1-1	CASLGIGGTEAFF	TGTGCCAGCCTCGGGATAGGAGGCACTGAAGCTTTCTTT
TRBV7-9	.	.	TRBJ2-1	CASSLGGRGNEQFF	TGTGCCAGCAGCTTAGGGGGCCGTGGAAATGAGCAGTTCTTC
TRBV14	TRBD2	.	TRBJ2-1	CASSQVSLAGVGYNEQFF	TGTGCCAGCAGCCAAGTGTCTCTAGCGGGAGTTGGCTACAATGAGCAGTTCTTC
TRBV18	TRBD1	once	TRBJ2-1	CASSRDRDDEQFF	TGTGCCAGCTCACGGGACAGGGACGATGAGCAGTTCTTC
TRBV5-1	.	.	TRBJ1-4	CASSIQGGAEKLFF	TGCGCCAGCAGCATACAGGGAGGGGCTGAAAAACTGTTTTTT
TRBV7-2	.	once	TRBJ1-6	CASRRARDSPLHF	TGTGCCAGCAGGCGGGCAAGGGATTCACCCCTCCACTTT
TRBV18	TRBD2	.	TRBJ2-1	CASSPGTSSYNEQFF	TGTGCCAGCTCCCCTGGGACTAGCTCCTACAATGAGCAGTTCTTC
TRBV6-2/TRBV6-3	TRBD1	.	TRBJ1-1	CASSQGQGLTEAFF	TGTGCCAGCAGTCAAGGACAGGGTTTGACTGAAGCTTTCTTT
TRBV28	TRBD2	.	TRBJ2-6	CASKGALAGGPVSGANVLTF	TGTGCCAGTAAGGGGGCACTAGCGGGAGGGCCGGTATCTGGGGCCAACGTCCTGACTTTC
TRBV28	TRBD1	.	TRBJ1-4	CASSLPGQGNEKLFF	TGTGCCAGCAGCTTGCCGGGACAGGGGAATGAAAAACTGTTTTTT
TRBV20-1	TRBD2	.	TRBJ2-1	CSASSSSGLGEQFF	TGCAGTGCTAGTTCGTCTAGCGGGCTAGGTGAGCAGTTCTTC
TRBV29-1	TRBD1	few	TRBJ1-2	CSVEDPIGQGNYGYTF	TGCAGCGTTGAAGACCCCATCGGACAGGGGAACTATGGCTACACCTTC
TRBV28	TRBD1	.	TRBJ1-3	CASSLQPTGGGNTIYF	TGTGCCAGCAGTCTTCAACCGACAGGGGGTGGAAACACCATATATTTT
TRBV24-1	TRBD1	.	TRBJ1-2	CATSDTGGAFYGYTF	TGTGCCACCAGTGATACAGGGGGCGCTTTTTATGGCTACACCTTC
TRBV3-1/TRBV3-2	.	.	TRBJ2-7	CASSLPGVSYEQYF	TGTGCCAGCAGCCTTCCGGGGGTTTCCTACGAGCAGTACTTC
TRBV18	TRBD1	.	TRBJ1-3	CASSPRSQGGSGNTIYF	TGTGCCAGCTCACCACGTTCCCAGGGGGGCTCTGGAAACACCATATATTTT
TRBV11-2	.	.	TRBJ2-1	CASSLGGVLNEQFF	TGTGCCAGCAGCTTAGGGGGGGTCTTGAATGAGCAGTTCTTC
TRBV18	.	.	TRBJ1-4	CASSPRGGEKLFF	TGTGCCAGCTCACCAAGAGGAGGTGAAAAACTGTTTTTT
TRBV14	.	.	TRBJ1-1	CASSQEANTEAFF	TGTGCCAGCAGCCAAGAGGCCAACACTGAAGCTTTCTTT
TRBV7-8	TRBD1	.	TRBJ1-1	CASSPTGGRELGTEAFF	TGTGCCAGCAGCCCAACAGGGGGCCGGGAGCTTGGGACTGAAGCTTTCTTT